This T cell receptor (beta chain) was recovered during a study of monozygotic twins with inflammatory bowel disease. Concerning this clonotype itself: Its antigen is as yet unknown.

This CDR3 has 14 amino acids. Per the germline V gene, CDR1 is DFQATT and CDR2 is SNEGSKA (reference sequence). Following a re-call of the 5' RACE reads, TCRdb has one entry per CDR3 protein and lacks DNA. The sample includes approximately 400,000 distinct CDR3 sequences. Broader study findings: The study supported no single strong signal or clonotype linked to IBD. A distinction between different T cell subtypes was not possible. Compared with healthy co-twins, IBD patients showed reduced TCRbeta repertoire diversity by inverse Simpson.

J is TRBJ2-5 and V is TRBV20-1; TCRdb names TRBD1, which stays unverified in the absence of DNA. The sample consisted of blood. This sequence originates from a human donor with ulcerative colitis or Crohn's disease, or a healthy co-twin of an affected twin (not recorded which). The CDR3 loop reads CSAPRGLIQETQYF.